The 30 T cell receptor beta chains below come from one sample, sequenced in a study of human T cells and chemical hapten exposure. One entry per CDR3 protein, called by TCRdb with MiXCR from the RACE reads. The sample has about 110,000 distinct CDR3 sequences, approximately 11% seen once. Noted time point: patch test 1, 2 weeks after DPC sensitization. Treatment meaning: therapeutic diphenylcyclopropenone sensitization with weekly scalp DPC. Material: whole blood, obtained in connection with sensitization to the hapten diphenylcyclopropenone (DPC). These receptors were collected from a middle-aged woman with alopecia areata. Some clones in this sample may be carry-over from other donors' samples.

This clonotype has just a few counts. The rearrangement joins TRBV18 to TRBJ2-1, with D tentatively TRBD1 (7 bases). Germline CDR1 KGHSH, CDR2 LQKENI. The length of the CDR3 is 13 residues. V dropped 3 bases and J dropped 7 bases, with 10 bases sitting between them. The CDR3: CASSPQGGNEQFF. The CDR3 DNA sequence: TGTGCCAGCTCACCGCAGGGGGGAAATGAGCAGTTCTTC.

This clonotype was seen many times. The CDR3 DNA reads TGCGCCAGCAGCTTGGCCGGGCAGTTCGACACCGGGGAGCTGTTTTTT. Protein product: CASSLAGQFDTGELFF. V is TRBV5-1 and J is TRBJ2-2; D unresolved. The CDR3 is made up of 16 amino acids. CDR1 and CDR2 (germline): SGHRS, YFSETQ. Trimming shortened V by 0 bases and J by 3 bases, and 12 bases separated the two germline ends.

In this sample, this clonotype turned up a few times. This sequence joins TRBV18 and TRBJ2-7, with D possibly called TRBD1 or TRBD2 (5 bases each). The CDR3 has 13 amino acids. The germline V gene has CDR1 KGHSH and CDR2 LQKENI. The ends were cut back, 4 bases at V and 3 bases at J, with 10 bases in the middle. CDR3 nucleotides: TGTGCCAGCTCACAGGGGAGCGACTACGAGCAGTACTTC. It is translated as CASSQGSDYEQYF.

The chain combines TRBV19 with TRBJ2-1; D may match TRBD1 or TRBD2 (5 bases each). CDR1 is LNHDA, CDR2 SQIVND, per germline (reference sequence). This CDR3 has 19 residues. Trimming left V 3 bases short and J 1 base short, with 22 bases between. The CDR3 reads CASSMGRGAGRRSYNEQFF. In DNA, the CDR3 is TGTGCCAGTAGTATGGGCCGAGGGGCTGGGAGACGGTCCTACAATGAGCAGTTCTTC. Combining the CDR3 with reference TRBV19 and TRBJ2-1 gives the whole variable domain DGGITQSPKYLFRKEGQNVTLSCEQNLNHDAMYWYRQDPGQGLRLIYYSQIVNDFQKGDIAEGYSVSREKKESFPLTVTSAQKNPTAFYLCASSMGRGAGRRSYNEQFFGPGTRLTVL.

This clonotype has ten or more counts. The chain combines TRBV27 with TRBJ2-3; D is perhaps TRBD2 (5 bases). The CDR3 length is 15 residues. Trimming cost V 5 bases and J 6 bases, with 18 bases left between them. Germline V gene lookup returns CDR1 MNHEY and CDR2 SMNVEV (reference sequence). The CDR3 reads CASSPMLLSGDTQYF. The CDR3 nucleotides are TGTGCCAGCAGTCCTATGCTGTTGTCGGGGGATACGCAGTATTTT.

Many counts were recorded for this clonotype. For the CDR3, the DNA is TGTGCCTGGAGACCCTGGACTGGGAGCTCTGGAAACACCATATATTTT. This gives the protein CAWRPWTGSSGNTIYF. V and J are TRBV30 and TRBJ1-3; D unresolved. The CDR3 contains 16 residues. CDR1 is GTSNPN, CDR2 SVGIG, per germline (reference sequence). The V gene lost 3 bases and the J gene lost 0 bases, with 15 bases spanning the gap. The complete variable domain, with remaining parts taken from reference TRBV30 and TRBJ1-3, reads SQTIHQWPATLVQPVGSPLSLECTVEGTSNPNLYWYRQAAGRGLQLLFYSVGIGQISSEVPQNLSASRPQDRQFILSSKKLLLSDSGFYLCAWRPWTGSSGNTIYFGEGSWLTVV.

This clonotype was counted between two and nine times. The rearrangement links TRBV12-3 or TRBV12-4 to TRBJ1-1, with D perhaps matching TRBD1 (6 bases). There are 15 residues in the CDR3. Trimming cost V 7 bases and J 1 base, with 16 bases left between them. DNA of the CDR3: TGTGCCAGCAAATGGGCGGGGGGGCAGAACACTGAAGCTTTCTTT. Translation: CASKWAGGQNTEAFF.

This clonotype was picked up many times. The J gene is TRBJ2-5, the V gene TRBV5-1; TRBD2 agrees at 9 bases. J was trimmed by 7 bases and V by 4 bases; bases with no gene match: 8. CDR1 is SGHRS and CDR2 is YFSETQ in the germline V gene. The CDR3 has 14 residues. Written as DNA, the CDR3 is TGCGCCAGCAGCGTCTCTAGCGGGGTTGGGACCCAGTACTTC. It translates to CASSVSSGVGTQYF.

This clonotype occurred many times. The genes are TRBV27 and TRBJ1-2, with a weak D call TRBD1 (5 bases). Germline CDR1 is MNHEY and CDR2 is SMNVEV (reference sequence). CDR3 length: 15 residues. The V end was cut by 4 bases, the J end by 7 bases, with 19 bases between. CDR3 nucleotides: TGTGCCAGCAGTTCGGGCCCCCAGGGTCCGGGTGGCTACACCTTC. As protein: CASSSGPQGPGGYTF.

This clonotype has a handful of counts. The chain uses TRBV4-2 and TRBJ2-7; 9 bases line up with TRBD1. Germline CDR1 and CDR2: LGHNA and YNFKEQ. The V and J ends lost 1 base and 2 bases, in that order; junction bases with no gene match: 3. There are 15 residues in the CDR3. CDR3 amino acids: CASSQAQGAAYEQYF. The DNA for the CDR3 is TGTGCCAGCAGCCAAGCACAGGGGGCTGCCTACGAGCAGTACTTC.

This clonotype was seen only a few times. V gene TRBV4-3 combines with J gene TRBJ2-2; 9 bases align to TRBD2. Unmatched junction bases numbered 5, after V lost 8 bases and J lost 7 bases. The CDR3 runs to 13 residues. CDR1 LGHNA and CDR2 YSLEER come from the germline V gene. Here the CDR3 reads CASGLASGGELFF. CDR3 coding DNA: TGCGCCAGCGGACTAGCGTCGGGCGGGGAGCTGTTTTTT.

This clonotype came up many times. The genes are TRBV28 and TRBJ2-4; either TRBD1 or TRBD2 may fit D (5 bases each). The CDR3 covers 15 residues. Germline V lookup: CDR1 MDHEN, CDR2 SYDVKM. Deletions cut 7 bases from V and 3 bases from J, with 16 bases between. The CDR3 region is CASTYLGTDKNIQYF. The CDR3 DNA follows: TGTGCCAGCACCTACCTGGGGACCGACAAAAACATTCAGTACTTC.

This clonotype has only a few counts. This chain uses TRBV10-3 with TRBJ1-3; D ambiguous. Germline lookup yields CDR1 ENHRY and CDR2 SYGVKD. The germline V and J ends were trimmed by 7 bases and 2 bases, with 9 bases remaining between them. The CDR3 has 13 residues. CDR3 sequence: CAITSDPGNTIYF. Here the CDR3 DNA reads TGTGCCATCACCTCGGACCCTGGAAACACCATATATTTT.

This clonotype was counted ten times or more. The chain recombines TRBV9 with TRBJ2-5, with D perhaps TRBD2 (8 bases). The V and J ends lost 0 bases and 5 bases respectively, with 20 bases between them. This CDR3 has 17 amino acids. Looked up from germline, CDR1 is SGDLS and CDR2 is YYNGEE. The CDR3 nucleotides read TGTGCCAGCAGCGTAGGAGGGACAGCGGGAGCACGGGAGACCCAGTACTTC. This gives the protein CASSVGGTAGARETQYF.

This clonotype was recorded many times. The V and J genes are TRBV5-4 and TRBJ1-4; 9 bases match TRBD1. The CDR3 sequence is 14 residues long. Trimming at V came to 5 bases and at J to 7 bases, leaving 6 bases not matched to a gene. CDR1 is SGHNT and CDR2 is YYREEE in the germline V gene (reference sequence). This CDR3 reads CASREGQGGEKLFF. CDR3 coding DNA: TGTGCCAGCAGGGAGGGACAGGGAGGTGAAAAACTGTTTTTT.

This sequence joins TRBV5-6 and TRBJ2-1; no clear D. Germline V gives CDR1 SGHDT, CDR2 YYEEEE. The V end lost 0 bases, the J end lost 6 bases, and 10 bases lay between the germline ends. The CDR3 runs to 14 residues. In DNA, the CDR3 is TGTGCCAGCAGCTTGGACTATTTCCCCAATGAGCAGTTCTTC. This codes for CASSLDYFPNEQFF.

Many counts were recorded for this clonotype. The CDR3 coding sequence is TGTGCCAGCAGTTGGTCGCTGGGACAGCCCTACGAGCAGTACTTC. This encodes CASSWSLGQPYEQYF. The genes are TRBV27 and TRBJ2-7; 7 bases match TRBD1. Germline values: CDR1 MNHEY, CDR2 SMNVEV (reference sequence). J gave up 2 bases and V 4 bases, and 8 bases lay outside the gene matches. The CDR3 contains 15 residues.

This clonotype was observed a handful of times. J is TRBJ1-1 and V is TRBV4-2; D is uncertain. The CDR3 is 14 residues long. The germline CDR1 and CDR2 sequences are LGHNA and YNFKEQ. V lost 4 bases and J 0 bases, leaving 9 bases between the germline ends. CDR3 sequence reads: CASSRAGMNTEAFF. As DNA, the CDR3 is TGTGCCAGCAGCCGGGCGGGTATGAACACTGAAGCTTTCTTT.

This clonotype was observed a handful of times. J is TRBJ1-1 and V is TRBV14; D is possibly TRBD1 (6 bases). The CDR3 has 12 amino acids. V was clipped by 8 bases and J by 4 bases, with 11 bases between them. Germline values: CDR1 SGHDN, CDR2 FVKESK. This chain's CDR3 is CASSGQSTEAFF. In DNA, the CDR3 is TGTGCCAGCTCGGGACAAAGCACTGAAGCTTTCTTT.

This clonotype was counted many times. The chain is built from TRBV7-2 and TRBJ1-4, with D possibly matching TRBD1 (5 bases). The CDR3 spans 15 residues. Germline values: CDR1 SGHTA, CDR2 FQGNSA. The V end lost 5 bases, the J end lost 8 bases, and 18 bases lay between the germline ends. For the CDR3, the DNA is TGTGCCAGCAGCCCTAGGGCGGGGGAAGGCGAAAAACTGTTTTTT. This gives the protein CASSPRAGEGEKLFF.

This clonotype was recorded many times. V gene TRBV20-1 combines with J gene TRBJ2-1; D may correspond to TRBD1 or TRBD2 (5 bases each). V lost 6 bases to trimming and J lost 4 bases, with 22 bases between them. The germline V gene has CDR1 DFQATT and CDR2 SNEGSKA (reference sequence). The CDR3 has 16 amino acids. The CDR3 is CSAPRGASLGYNEQFF. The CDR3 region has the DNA TGCAGTGCGCCGAGGGGAGCGTCTCTCGGGTACAATGAGCAGTTCTTC.

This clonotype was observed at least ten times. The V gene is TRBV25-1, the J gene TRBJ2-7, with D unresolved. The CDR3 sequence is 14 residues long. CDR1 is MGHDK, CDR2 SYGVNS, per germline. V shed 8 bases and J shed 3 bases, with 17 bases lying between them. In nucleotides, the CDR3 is TGTGCCAGCTCCCAGAACGGACCGTTCTACGAGCAGTACTTC. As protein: CASSQNGPFYEQYF.

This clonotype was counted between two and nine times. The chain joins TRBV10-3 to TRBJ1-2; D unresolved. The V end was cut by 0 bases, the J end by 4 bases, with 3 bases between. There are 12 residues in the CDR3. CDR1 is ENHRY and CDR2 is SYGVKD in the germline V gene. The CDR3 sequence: CAISESSYGYTF. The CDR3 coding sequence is TGTGCCATCAGTGAGTCGAGCTATGGCTACACCTTC.

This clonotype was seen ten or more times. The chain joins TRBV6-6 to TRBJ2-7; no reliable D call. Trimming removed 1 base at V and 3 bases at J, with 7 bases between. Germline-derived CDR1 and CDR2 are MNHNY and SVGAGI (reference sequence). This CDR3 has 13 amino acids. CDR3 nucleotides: TGTGCCAGCAGTTACTTACAGAACTACGAGCAGTACTTC. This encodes CASSYLQNYEQYF.

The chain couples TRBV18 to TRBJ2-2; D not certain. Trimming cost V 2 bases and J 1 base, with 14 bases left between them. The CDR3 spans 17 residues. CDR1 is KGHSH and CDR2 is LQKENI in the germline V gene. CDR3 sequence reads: CASSPNLRVQNTGELFF. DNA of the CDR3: TGTGCCAGCTCACCAAATCTCCGGGTCCAGAACACCGGGGAGCTGTTTTTT.

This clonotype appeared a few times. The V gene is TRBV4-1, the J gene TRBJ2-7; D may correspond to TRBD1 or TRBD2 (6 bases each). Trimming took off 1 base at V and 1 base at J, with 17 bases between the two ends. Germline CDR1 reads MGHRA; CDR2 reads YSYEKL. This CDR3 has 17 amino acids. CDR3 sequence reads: CASSQAPTGGGSYEQYF. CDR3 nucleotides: TGCGCCAGCAGCCAAGCCCCGACAGGTGGGGGGTCCTACGAGCAGTACTTC.

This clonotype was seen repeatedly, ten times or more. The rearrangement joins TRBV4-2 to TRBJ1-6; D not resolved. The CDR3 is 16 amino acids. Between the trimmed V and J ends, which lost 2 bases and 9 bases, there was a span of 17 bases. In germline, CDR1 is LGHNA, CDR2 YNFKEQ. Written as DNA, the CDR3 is TGTGCCAGCAGCCAATCCCTAGCCAAGCCTATTTCACCCCTCCACTTT. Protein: CASSQSLAKPISPLHF.

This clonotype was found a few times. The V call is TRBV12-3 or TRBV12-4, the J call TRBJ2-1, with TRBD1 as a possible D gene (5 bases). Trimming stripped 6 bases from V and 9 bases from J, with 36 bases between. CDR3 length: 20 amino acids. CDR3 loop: CASRRQPGQAGPSKVGEQFF. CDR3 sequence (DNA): TGTGCCAGCAGACGGCAACCAGGACAAGCTGGCCCCTCCAAAGTGGGTGAGCAGTTCTTC.

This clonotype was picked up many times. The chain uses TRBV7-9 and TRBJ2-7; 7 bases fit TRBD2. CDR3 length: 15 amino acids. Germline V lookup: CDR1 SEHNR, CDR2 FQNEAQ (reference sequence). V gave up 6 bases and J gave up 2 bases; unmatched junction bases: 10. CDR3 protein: CASSPSGGGPYEQYF. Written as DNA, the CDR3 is TGTGCCAGCAGTCCTAGCGGAGGTGGACCCTACGAGCAGTACTTC.

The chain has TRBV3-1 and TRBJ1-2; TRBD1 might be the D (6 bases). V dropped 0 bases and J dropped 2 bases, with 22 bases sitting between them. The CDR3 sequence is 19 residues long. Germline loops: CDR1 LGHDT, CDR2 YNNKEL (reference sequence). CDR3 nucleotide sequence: TGTGCCAGCAGCCAAGACCTGCCGGGACAAGGGGAGTTCAACTATGGCTACACCTTC. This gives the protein CASSQDLPGQGEFNYGYTF.